Listed here is a single T cell receptor (beta chain). Its target is unknown. Vbeta (60) and Jbeta (13) primers were used in the PCR. Authors' data handling: It was a later analysis that counted tens of millions of unique TCR beta chains, of which around 11 million were shared. The repertoire was sequenced with immunoSEQ multiplex PCR; TCRdb's copy has only in-frame clones and lacks some. From that table come the V and J calls and clone size; the DNA was used to work out D and trimming. The sample consists of 150,000 to 180,000 clones, 70% to 90% of them appearing once. This sample was taken from a study of cytomegalovirus exposure and HLA in healthy donors. The overall study: Most genotyped donors, over 70% of more than 300, had Caucasian-associated genetic ancestry.

Donors likely had unrecorded immune exposures despite being nominally healthy when sampled. The study, taken as a whole, reports: Upon later analysis, TCR association rates were observed to vary by HLA locus, being highest for DRB1 and lowest for HLA-C.

The CDR3 runs 16 residues. Trimming removed 5 bases from V and 0 bases from J; junction bases left unmatched: 5. Per the germline V gene, CDR1 is SNHLY and CDR2 is FYNNEI. Sequencing was done on a sample of PBMCs. The source is a woman aged 18-35 years in good health and CMV-seronegative. The rearrangement joins TRBV2 to TRBJ1-3; 9 bases match TRBD1. The CDR3 loop is CASSFGQGTSGNTIYF. CDR3 bases: TGTGCCAGCAGTTTTGGACAGGGGACCTCTGGAAACACCATATATTTT.